The clone carrying this T cell receptor (beta chain) was seen more than once but under ten times. Its target is not known. The data derive from a study of cytomegalovirus exposure and HLA in healthy donors. Findings and caveats of the study: Sequencing artifact likely explains a cluster of highly shared sequence variants.

Use of 60 Vbeta and 13 Jbeta primers characterized the PCR. Method: immunoSEQ multiplex PCR; TCRdb's copy keeps in-frame clones and lacks some. The sample lists 95,000 to 150,000 clones, approximately 80% occurring once. V was clipped by 3 bases and J by 7 bases; unmatched bases: 7. Germline CDR1 reads SGHKS; CDR2 reads YYEKEE (reference sequence). This CDR3 has 15 amino acids. The source is a woman aged 18-29 years in good health and CMV-seronegative. The sample consisted of PBMCs. V usage is TRBV5-5 and J usage is TRBJ1-2, with 12 bases matching TRBD1. For the CDR3, the DNA is TGTGCCAGCAGCTGGCCGGGACAGGGGGCAGGTGGCTACACCTTC. This sequence encodes CASSWPGQGAGGYTF.